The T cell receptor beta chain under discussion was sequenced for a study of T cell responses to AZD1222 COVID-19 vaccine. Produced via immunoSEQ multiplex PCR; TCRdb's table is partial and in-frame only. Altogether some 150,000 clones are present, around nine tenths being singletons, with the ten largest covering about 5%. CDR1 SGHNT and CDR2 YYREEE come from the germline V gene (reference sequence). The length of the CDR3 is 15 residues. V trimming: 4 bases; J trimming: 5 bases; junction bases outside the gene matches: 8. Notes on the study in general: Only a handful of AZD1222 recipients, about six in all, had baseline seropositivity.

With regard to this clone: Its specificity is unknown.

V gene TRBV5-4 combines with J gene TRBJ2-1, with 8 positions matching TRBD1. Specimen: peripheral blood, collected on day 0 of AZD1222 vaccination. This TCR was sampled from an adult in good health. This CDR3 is CASSPGTGRDNEQFF. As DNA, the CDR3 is TGTGCCAGCAGCCCGGGGACAGGCAGGGACAATGAGCAGTTCTTC. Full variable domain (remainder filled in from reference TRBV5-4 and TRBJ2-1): ETGVTQSPTHLIKTRGQQVTLRCSSQSGHNTVSWYQQALGQGPQFIFQYYREEENGRGNFPPRFSGLQFPNYSSELNVNALELDDSALYLCASSPGTGRDNEQFFGPGTRLTVL.